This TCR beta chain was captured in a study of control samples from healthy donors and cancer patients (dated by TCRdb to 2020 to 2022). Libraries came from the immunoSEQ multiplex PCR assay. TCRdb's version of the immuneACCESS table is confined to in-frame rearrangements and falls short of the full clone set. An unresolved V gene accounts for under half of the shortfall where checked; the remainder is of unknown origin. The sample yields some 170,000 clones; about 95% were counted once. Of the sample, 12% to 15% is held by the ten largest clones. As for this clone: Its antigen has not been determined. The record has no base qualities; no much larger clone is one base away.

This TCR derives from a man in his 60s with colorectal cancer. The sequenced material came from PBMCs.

In nucleotide form, the sequence is TGTGCCAGCAGTCAGGGGGGACAGCCCCAGCATTTT. It translates to CASSQGGQPQHF. Recombination joined TRBV28 with TRBJ1-5; 7 bases in the junction line up with TRBD1. Including the terminal cysteine and phenylalanine, the CDR3 comprises 12 residues. CDR3 DNA is the only sequence kept; it has 36 bases, read in frame from the first base. According to the germline V gene, CDR1 reads MDHEN and CDR2 reads SYDVKM. Clipping removes 5 bases from V and 7 bases from J, with 2 as the unmatched junction base count.